This entry describes one TCR beta chain. The antigen this receptor binds is unknown. It has no much larger one-base neighbor in the sample; base qualities were not kept. The data originate from a study of blood T cells in healthy people across ages (dated by TCRdb to between 2015 and 2017). Looking at the study overall: In model experiments, template switching captured roughly one uniquely barcoded TCR beta cDNA molecule for every two T cells. The donors were split into four age groups: young (average about 15 years), middle-aged (39), aged (about 56) and long-lived (over 75). Two additional independent replicas of 1 million unique cDNA reads from the same blood draw were analyzed for two donors (one aged 18 to 30 and one aged 80 or older). Using deep sequencing normalized with unique cDNA molecular identifiers, the study measured how TCR beta repertoire diversity changes with age. Donors of different ages were randomly distributed across sequencing lanes to avoid experimental bias. Overall study outcomes, separate from this receptor: As age increased, observed TCR beta diversity per million T cells dropped in a roughly linear way, and a significant reduction was already evident by age about 36. Estimates of total diversity based on one million sequenced T cells were considered lower bounds and underestimates. The long-lived group showed more naive CD4+ T cells, fewer expanded clones and increased TCR diversity than the aged group, suggesting age selection. Because profiling used bulk unsorted PBMCs, naive and antigen-experienced compartments could not be compared conclusively. Because donor CMV infection status was unknown, age-related changes in expanded clonotypes were potentially confounded. The percentage of naive T cells measured by flow cytometry correlated strongly with observed TCR beta diversity.

From V the trimming removes 1 base and from J it removes 6 bases, while the gene matches leave 7 bases of the junction unaccounted for. The germline V gene gives CDR1 as SGHVS and CDR2 as FQNEAQ. The CDR3 numbers 15 residues from cysteine through phenylalanine. Of all the DNA, just the CDR3 is kept, 45 bases in frame from base 1. Libraries were prepared through 5' RACE. Sequenced on an Illumina HiSeq 2500. A second PCR of roughly 7 to 11 cycles was performed with a sample-barcoded 5' primer and a J-beta primer mix. A template-switch 5' adaptor carrying 12 random nucleotides introduced a unique molecular identifier onto each TCR beta cDNA molecule. Each sample yielded at least 2.5 million CDR3-containing paired-end reads. All of the RNA was converted into first-strand cDNA using the Mint cDNA synthesis kit, with a TRBC-specific oligonucleotide serving as the primer. All cDNA was treated with uracil-DNA glycosylase and then went through a first 18-cycle PCR with the universal primers M1SS and BC2_uni_R. Concerning the study's data processing: Each sample was normalized by randomly selecting 1 million high-quality reads, each carrying a distinct molecular identifier. Instead of being binned into consensus sequences, reads that shared molecular identifiers were thrown out. MiTCR, run with a Q25 quality threshold and the strictest error-elimination algorithm, handled CDR3 identification, clonotype clustering and error correction. A nonparametric unseen species model using Euler transformation provided a lower-bound estimate of total TCR beta diversity. The raw public reads went through TCRdb reprocessing: fastp at Q25, MiXCR clone calling, in-frame beta chains kept. Each record represents a unique CDR3 protein, reported with the most common genes and DNA among its rows. These V and J calls originate from TCRdb's pipeline instead of the authors' own analysis. The sample contains 250,000 to 300,000 distinct CDR3 sequences, around 30% of them found a single time. The ten top clones hold approximately 30% of the sample.

Systemically healthy Caucasian individuals from Russia, 35 to 50 in total and aged about 6 to 90 years, were included as donors. Ten milliliters of peripheral blood were drawn from each donor into EDTA-treated Vacutainer tubes. Ficoll-Paque density-gradient centrifugation was used to isolate PBMCs, with at least 6.5 million per sample. Total RNA, at least 6 micrograms per sample, was extracted from PBMCs with Trizol reagent. For every donor, an aliquot of PBMCs went through flow cytometry to measure the percentages of naive CD45RAhigh/CD27high T cells. The receptor was derived from a woman in her 70s in good health. Sample: blood. The V gene is TRBV7-8 and the J gene is TRBJ2-3; the junction holds 7 bases that match TRBD2. The DNA reads TGTGCCAGCAGCTTAGGGGGAGGGATTTGGGATACGCAGTATTTT. Translated, this gives CASSLGGGIWDTQYF.